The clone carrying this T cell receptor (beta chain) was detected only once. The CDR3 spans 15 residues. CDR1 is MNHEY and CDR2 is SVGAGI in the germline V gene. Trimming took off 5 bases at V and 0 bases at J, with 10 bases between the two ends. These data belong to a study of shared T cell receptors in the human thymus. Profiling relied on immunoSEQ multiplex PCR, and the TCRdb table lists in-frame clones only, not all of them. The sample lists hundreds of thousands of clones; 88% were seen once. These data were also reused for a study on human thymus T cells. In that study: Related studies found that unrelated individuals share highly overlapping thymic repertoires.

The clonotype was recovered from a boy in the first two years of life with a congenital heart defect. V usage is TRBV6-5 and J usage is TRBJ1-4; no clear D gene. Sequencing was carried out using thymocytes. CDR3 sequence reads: CASSPKPATNEKLFF. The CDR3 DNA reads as TGTGCCAGCAGTCCAAAACCGGCAACTAATGAAAAACTGTTTTTT.